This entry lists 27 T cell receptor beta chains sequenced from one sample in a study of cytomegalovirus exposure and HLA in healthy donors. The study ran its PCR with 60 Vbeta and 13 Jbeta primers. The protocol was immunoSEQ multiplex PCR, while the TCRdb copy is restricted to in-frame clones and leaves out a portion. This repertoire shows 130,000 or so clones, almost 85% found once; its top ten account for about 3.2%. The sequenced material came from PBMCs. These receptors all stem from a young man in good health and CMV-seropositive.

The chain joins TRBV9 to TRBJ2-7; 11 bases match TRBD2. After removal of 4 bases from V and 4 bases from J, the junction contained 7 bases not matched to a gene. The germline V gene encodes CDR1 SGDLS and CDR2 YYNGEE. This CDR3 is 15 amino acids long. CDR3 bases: TGTGCCAGCAGCCCTAGCGGGAGGACGACTTACGAGCAGTACTTC. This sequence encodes CASSPSGRTTYEQYF.

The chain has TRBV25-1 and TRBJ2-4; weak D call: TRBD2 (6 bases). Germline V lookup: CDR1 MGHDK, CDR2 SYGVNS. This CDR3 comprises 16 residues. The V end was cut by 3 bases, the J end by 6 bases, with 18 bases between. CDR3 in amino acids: CASSDNGRGIRNIQYF. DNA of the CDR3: TGTGCCAGCAGTGATAACGGTCGGGGGATACGAAACATTCAGTACTTC.

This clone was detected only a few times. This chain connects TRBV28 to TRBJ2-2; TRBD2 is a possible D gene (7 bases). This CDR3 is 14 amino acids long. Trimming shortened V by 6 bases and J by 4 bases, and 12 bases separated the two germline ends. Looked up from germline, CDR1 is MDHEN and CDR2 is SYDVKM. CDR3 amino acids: CASSMGGGTGELFF. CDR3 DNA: TGTGCCAGCAGCATGGGAGGGGGCACCGGGGAGCTGTTTTTT.

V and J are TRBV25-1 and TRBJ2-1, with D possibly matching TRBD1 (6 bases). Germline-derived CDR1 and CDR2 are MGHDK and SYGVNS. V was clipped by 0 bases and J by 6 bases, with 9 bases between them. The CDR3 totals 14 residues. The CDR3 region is CASSEYSDSNEQFF. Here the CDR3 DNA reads TGTGCCAGCAGTGAATATTCGGACAGCAATGAGCAGTTCTTC. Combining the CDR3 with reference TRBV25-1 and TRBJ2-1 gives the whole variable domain EADIYQTPRYLVIGTGKKITLECSQTMGHDKMYWYQQDPGMELHLIHYSYGVNSTEKGDLSSESTVSRIRTEHFPLTLESARPSHTSQYLCASSEYSDSNEQFFGPGTRLTVL.

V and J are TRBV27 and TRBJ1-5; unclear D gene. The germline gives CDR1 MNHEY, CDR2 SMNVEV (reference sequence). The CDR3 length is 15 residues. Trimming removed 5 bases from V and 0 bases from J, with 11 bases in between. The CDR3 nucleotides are TGTGCCAGCAGTCCTTCTCGGGTTAGCAATCAGCCCCAGCATTTT. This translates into CASSPSRVSNQPQHF.

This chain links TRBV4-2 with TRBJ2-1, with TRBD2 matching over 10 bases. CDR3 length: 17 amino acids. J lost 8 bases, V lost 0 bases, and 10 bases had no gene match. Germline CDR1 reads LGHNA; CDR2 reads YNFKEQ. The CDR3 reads CASSQDRNSGRFDEQFF. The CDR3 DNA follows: TGTGCCAGCAGCCAAGATCGGAATAGCGGGAGGTTCGATGAGCAGTTCTTC.

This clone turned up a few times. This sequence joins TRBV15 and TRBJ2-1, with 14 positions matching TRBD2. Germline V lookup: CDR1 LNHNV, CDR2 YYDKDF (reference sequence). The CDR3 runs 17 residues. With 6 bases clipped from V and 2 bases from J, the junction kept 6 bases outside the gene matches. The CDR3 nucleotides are TGTGCCACCAGTTTCATGGGACTAGCGGGAGCCTACAATGAGCAGTTCTTC. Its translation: CATSFMGLAGAYNEQFF.

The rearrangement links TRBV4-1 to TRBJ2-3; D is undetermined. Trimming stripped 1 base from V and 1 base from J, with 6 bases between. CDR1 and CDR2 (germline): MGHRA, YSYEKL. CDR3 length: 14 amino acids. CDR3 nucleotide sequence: TGCGCCAGCAGCCAAGGGCTCCGCACAGATACGCAGTATTTT. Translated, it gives CASSQGLRTDTQYF.

CDR3 protein: CASSVEGLAGGPAKNIQYF. The CDR3 DNA reads TGTGCCAGCAGCGTCGAGGGACTAGCGGGAGGGCCTGCCAAAAACATTCAGTACTTC. The chain combines TRBV9 with TRBJ2-4; 16 bases are a match to TRBD2. Germline V gene sequence: CDR1 SGDLS, CDR2 YYNGEE. V lost 2 bases and J lost 1; bases outside the gene matches: 6. This CDR3 has 19 amino acids.

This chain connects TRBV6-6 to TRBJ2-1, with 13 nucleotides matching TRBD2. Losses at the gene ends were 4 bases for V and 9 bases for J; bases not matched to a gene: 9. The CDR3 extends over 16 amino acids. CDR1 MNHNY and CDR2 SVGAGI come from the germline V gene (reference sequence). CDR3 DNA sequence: TGTGCCAGCAGTTCCTGGGGGACTAGCGGGAAAATTGAGCAGTTCTTC. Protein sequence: CASSSWGTSGKIEQFF.

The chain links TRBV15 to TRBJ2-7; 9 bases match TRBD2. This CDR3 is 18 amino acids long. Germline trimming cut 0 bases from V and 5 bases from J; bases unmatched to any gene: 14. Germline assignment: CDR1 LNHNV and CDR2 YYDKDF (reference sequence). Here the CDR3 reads CATSREGLASFSGDEQYF. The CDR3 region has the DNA TGTGCCACCAGCAGAGAAGGACTAGCGAGTTTTTCTGGGGACGAGCAGTACTTC.

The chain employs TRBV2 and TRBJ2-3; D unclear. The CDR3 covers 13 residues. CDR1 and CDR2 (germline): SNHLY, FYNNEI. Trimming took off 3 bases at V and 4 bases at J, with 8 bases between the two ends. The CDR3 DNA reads TGTGCCAGCAGTGAGCGAGTTGCAGATACGCAGTATTTT. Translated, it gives CASSERVADTQYF.

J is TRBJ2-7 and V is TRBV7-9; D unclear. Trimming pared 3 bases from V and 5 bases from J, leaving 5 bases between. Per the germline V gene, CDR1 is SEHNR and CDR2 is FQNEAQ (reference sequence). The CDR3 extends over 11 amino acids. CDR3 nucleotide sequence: TGTGCCAGCAGCTTTAGTCACGAGCAGTACTTC. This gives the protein CASSFSHEQYF.

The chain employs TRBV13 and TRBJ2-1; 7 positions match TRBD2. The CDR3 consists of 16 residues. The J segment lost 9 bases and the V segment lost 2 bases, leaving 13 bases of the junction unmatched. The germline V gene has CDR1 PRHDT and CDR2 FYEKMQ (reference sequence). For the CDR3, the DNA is TGTGCCAGCAGCTTATGGACCCCCCGGGGGAGGGGTGAGCAGTTCTTC. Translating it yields CASSLWTPRGRGEQFF.

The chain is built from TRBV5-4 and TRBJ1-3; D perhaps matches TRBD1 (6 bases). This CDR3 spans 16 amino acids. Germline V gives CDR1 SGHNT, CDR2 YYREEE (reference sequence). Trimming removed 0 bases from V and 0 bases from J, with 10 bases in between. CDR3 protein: CASSLGGTNSGNTIYF. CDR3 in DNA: TGTGCCAGCAGCTTGGGGGGGACAAACTCTGGAAACACCATATATTTT. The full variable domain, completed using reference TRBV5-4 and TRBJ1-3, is ETGVTQSPTHLIKTRGQQVTLRCSSQSGHNTVSWYQQALGQGPQFIFQYYREEENGRGNFPPRFSGLQFPNYSSELNVNALELDDSALYLCASSLGGTNSGNTIYFGEGSWLTVV.

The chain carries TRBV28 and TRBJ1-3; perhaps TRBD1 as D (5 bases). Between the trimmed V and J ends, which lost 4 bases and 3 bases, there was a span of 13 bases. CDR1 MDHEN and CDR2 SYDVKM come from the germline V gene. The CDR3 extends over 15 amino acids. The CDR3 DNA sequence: TGTGCCAGCAGTTCCGTGGGGCCTCTTGGAAACACCATATATTTT. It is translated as CASSSVGPLGNTIYF.

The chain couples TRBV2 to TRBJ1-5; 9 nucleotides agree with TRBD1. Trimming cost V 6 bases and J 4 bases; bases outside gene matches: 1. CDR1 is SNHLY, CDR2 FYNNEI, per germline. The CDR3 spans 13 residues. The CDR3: CASRGTGNQPQHF. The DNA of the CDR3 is TGTGCCAGCAGAGGGACAGGGAATCAGCCCCAGCATTTT.

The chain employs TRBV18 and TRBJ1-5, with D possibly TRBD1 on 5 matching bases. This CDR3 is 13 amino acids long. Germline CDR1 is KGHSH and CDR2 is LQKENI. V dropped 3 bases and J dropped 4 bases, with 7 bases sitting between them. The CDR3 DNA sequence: TGTGCCAGCTCACCCCCAGGGAATCAGCCCCAGCATTTT. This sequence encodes CASSPPGNQPQHF.

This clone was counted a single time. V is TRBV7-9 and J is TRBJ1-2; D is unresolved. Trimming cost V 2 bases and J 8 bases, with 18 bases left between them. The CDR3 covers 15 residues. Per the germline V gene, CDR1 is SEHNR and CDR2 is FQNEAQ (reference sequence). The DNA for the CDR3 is TGTGCCAGCAGCTTACTTTTCGGGTGGCTATCGGGCTACACCTTC. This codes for CASSLLFGWLSGYTF. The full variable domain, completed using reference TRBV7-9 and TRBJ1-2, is DTGVSQNPRHKITKRGQNVTFRCDPISEHNRLYWYRQTLGQGPEFLTYFQNEAQLEKSRLLSDRFSAERPKGSFSTLEIQRTEQGDSAMYLCASSLLFGWLSGYTFGSGTRLTVV.

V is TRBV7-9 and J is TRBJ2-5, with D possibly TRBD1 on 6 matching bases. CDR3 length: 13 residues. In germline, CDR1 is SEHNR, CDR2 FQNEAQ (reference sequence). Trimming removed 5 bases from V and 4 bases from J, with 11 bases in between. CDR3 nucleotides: TGTGCCAGCAGCCTAATAGGGGGAGAGACCCAGTACTTC. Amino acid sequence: CASSLIGGETQYF.

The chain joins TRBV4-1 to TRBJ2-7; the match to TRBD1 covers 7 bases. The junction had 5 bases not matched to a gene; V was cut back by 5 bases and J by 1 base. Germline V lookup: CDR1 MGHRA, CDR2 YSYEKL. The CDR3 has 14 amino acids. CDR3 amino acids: CASSIPGQSYEQYF. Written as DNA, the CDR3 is TGCGCCAGCAGCATACCGGGACAGTCCTACGAGCAGTACTTC.

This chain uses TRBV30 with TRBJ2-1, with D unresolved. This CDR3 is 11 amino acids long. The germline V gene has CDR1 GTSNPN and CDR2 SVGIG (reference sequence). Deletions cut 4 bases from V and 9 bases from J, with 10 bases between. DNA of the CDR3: TGTGCCTGGAACGGAGCAGCTGAGCAGTTCTTC. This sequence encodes CAWNGAAEQFF.

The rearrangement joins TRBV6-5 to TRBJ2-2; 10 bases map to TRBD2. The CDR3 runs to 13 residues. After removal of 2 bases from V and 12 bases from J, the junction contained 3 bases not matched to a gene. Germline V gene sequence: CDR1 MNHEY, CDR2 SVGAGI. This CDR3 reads CASSYTSGMKLFF. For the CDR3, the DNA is TGTGCCAGCAGTTACACTAGCGGGATGAAGCTGTTTTTT.

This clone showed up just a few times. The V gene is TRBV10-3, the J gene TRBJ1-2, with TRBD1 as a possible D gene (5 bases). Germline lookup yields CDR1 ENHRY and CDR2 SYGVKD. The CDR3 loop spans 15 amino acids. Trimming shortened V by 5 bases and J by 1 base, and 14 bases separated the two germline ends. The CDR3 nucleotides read TGTGCCATCAGTTTCCAGGGTGATGGTAACTATGGCTACACCTTC. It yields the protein CAISFQGDGNYGYTF.

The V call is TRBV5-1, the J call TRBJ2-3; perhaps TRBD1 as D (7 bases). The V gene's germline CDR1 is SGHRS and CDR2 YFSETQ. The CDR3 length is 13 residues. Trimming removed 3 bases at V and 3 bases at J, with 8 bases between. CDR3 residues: CASSSGGTDTQYF. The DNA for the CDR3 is TGCGCCAGCAGCTCAGGGGGGACAGATACGCAGTATTTT.

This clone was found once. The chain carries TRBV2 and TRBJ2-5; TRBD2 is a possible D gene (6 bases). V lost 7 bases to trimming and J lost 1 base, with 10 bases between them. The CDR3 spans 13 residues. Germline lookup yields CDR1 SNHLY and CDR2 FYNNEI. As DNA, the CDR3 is TGTGCCAGCATGGAGGGAATCCAAGAGACCCAGTACTTC. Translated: CASMEGIQETQYF.

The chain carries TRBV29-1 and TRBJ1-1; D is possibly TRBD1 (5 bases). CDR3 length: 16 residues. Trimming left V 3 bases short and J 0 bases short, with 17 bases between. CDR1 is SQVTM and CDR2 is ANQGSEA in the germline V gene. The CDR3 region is CSVDRAGSGVNTEAFF. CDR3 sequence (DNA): TGCAGCGTTGACAGGGCAGGCTCTGGGGTGAACACTGAAGCTTTCTTT.